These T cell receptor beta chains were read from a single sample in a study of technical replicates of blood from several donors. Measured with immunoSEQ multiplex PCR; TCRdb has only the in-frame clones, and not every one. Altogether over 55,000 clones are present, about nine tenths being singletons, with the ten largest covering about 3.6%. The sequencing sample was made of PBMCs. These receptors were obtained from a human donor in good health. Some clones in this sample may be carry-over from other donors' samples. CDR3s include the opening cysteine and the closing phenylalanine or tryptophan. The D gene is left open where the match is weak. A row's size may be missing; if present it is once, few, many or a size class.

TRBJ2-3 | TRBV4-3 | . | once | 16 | CASSRTKAGLTDTQYF | TGCGCCAGCAGCCGCACAAAGGCGGGCCTCACAGATACGCAGTATTTT
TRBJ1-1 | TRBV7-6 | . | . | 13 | CASSSGGNTEAFF | TGTGCCAGCAGCTCCGGGGGGAACACTGAAGCTTTCTTT
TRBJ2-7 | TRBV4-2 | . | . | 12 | CASSQVGEEQYF | TGTGCCAGCAGCCAGGTCGGGGAAGAGCAGTACTTC
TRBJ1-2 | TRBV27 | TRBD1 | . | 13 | CASSFQGDYGYTF | TGTGCCAGCAGTTTTCAGGGGGACTATGGCTACACCTTC
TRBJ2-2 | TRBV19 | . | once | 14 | CASSIISSSGELFF | TGTGCCAGTAGTATCATATCGTCTAGCGGGGAGCTGTTTTTT
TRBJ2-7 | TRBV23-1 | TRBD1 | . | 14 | CASSDRAKGYEQYF | TGCGCCAGCTCGGACAGGGCCAAAGGCTACGAGCAGTACTTC
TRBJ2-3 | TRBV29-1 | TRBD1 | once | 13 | CSITGGRTDTQYF | TGCAGCATAACAGGGGGTCGCACAGATACGCAGTATTTT
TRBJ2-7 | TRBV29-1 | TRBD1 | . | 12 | CSVVNPRGFRNF | TGCAGCGTTGTCAATCCCAGGGGGTTTCGTAACTTC
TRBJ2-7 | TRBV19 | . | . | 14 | CASSISLSSYEQYF | TGTGCCAGTAGTATTAGCCTTAGCTCCTACGAGCAGTACTTC
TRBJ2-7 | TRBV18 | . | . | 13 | CASSRDGGDEQYF | TGTGCCAGCTCGCGGGACGGAGGGGACGAGCAGTACTTC
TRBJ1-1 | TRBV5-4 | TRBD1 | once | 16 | CASSVGYRGGNTEAFF | TGTGCCAGCAGCGTGGGTTACAGGGGAGGAAACACTGAAGCTTTCTTT
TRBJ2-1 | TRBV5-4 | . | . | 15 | CASSLAGLTYNEQFF | TGTGCCAGCAGCTTGGCAGGACTAACCTACAATGAGCAGTTCTTC
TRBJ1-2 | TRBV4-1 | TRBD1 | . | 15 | CASSLGVDRLNGYTF | TGCGCCAGCAGCCTCGGTGTGGACAGGTTAAATGGCTACACCTTC
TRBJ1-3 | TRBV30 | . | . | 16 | CAWTLQDLSSGNTIYF | TGTGCCTGGACCCTCCAGGATCTTAGCTCTGGAAACACCATATATTTT
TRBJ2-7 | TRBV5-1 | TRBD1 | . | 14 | CASSVRQGGYEQYF | TGCGCCAGCAGCGTCCGACAGGGGGGGTACGAGCAGTACTTC
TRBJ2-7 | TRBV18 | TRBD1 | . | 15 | CASSIGQGNSYEQYF | TGTGCCAGCTCCATAGGACAGGGAAATTCCTACGAGCAGTACTTC
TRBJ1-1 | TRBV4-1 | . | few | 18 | CASSHVVQGRGMNTEAFF | TGCGCCAGCAGCCATGTTGTTCAGGGTCGAGGAATGAACACTGAAGCTTTCTTT
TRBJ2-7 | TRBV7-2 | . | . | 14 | CASSLWQDSYEQYF | TGTGCCAGCAGCTTATGGCAGGATTCATACGAGCAGTACTTC
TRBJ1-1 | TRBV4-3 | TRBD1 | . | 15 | CASSQDRVGNTEAFF | TGCGCCAGCAGCCAGGACAGGGTCGGGAACACTGAAGCTTTCTTT
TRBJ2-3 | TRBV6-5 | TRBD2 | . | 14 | CASSFSGYTDTQYF | TGTGCCAGCAGTTTTAGCGGGTACACAGATACGCAGTATTTT
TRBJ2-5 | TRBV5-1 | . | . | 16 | CASSLGQSWYQETQYF | TGCGCCAGCAGCCTCGGACAGAGTTGGTACCAAGAGACCCAGTACTTC
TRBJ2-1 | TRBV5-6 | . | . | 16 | CASSALGGRSYNEQFF | TGTGCCAGCAGCGCCCTCGGGGGTAGGTCCTACAATGAGCAGTTCTTC
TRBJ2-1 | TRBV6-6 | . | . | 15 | CASSSLGGSYNEQFF | TGTGCCAGCAGTTCCCTCGGGGGCTCCTACAATGAGCAGTTCTTC
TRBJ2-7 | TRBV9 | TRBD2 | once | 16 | CASSPQGLAGAIEQYF | TGTGCCAGCAGCCCCCAGGGACTAGCGGGAGCAATCGAGCAGTACTTC
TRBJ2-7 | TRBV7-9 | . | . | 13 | CASSAPGDGEQYF | TGTGCCAGCAGCGCCCCCGGAGATGGGGAGCAGTACTTC
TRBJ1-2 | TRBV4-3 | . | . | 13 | CASSRTQAYGYTF | TGCGCCAGCAGCCGCACACAGGCCTATGGCTACACCTTC
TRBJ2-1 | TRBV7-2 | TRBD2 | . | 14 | CASSFGLAVNEQFF | TGTGCCAGCAGCTTCGGACTAGCGGTGAATGAGCAGTTCTTC
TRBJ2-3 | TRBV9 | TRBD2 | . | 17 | CASSASPGAGGWDTQYF | TGTGCCAGCAGCGCCTCGCCGGGAGCGGGGGGGTGGGATACGCAGTATTTT
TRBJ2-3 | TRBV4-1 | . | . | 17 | CASSQAHGAGRTDTQYF | TGCGCCAGCAGCCAAGCTCACGGGGCGGGGCGCACAGATACGCAGTATTTT
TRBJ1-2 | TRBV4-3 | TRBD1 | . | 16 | CASSQEQGATNYGYTF | TGCGCCAGCAGCCAAGAACAGGGGGCGACTAACTATGGCTACACCTTC
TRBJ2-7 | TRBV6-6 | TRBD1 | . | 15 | CASSYQGQGAYEQYF | TGTGCCAGCAGTTACCAGGGACAGGGGGCCTACGAGCAGTACTTC
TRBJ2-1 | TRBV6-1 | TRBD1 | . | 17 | CASSEYASDRADNEQFF | TGTGCCAGCAGTGAATACGCGAGCGACAGGGCCGACAATGAGCAGTTCTTC
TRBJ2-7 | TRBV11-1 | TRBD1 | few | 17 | CASSPGQGKVRSYEQYF | TGTGCCAGCAGCCCGGGACAGGGAAAAGTTAGGTCCTACGAGCAGTACTTC
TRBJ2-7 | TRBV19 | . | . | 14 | CASSIAGGSYEQYF | TGTGCCAGTAGTATAGCTGGCGGTTCCTACGAGCAGTACTTC
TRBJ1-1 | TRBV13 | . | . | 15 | CASSLESTGWTEAFF | TGTGCCAGCAGCTTAGAGTCAACAGGGTGGACTGAAGCTTTCTTT
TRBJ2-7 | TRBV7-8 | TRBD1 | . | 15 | CASSQRQGHSYEQYF | TGTGCCAGCAGCCAACGACAGGGCCACTCCTACGAGCAGTACTTC
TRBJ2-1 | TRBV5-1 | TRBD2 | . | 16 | CASSRFAGDVFNEQFF | TGCGCCAGCAGCCGGTTCGCGGGAGATGTGTTCAATGAGCAGTTCTTC
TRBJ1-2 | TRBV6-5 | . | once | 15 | CASSYSSQGGYGYTF | TGTGCCAGCAGTTACTCTTCGCAGGGCGGCTATGGCTACACCTTC
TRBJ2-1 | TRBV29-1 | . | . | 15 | CSVRIASDERSEQFF | TGCAGCGTGCGGATTGCTAGCGACGAGCGAAGTGAGCAGTTCTTC
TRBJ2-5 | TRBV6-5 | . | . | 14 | CASSSSQYQETQYF | TGTGCCAGCAGCTCTAGTCAATACCAAGAGACCCAGTACTTC
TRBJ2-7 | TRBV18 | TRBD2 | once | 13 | CASSPGLDYEQYF | TGTGCCAGCTCACCGGGACTAGACTACGAGCAGTACTTC
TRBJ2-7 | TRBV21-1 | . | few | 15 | CASSSSTGTLYEQYF | TGTGCCAGCAGCTCTTCGACAGGGACTCTCTACGAGCAGTACTTC
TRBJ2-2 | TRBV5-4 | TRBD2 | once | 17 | CASSFLWRGGGTGELFF | TGTGCCAGCAGCTTCCTCTGGCGGGGGGGTGGCACCGGGGAGCTGTTTTTT
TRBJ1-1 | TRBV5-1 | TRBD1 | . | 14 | CASSSGGGYTEAFF | TGCGCCAGCAGCTCGGGAGGGGGCTACACTGAAGCTTTCTTT
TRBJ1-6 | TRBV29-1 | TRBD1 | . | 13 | CSVGDSDNSPLHF | TGCAGCGTTGGGGACAGTGATAATTCACCCCTCCACTTT